This note documents a single TCR beta chain sequence. The data derive from a study of blood T cell repertoires in COVID-19. Overall study: The origin of the acute and convalescent COVID-19 samples was the United States, Italy and Spain.

In the original processing: Amplification with reference gene primers provided the estimates of nucleated cell counts. This table comes from immunoSEQ multiplex PCR, and its TCRdb copy is limited to in-frame clones, with some not included. Clonal size and the V and J genes are those of that table, whereas D and trimming came from the DNA. The sample carries some 78,000 clones, about four fifths recorded once. CDR3 length equals 13 residues. CDR1 is LGHDT, CDR2 YNNKEL, per germline (reference sequence). Trimming left V 2 bases short and J 12 bases short, with 14 bases between. Sequenced: peripheral blood. This rearrangement joins TRBV3-1 (or the pseudogene TRBV3-2) to TRBJ2-4, with D maybe TRBD2 (7 bases). The clonotype was recovered from a man between 45 and 60 years old with acute or convalescent COVID-19. The CDR3 sequence is CASSQLEGGAQYF. As DNA, the CDR3 is TGTGCCAGCAGCCAACTAGAAGGGGGGGCTCAGTACTTC.